This T cell receptor beta chain appears in the sequencing data of a study of radiotherapy plus CTLA-4 blockade in lung cancer. Study-level information: Objective responses occurred in around 20% of patients; 31% had disease control.

Data came from immunoSEQ multiplex PCR; TCRdb stores just in-frame clones and leaves some out. The repertoire holds 24,000 or so clones, with about three quarters as singletons. General observations from the study: The best predictor of response was reported to be early blood T cell clone dynamics, with interferon-beta. Tumor-derived TCR clones expanded in blood after radiotherapy plus ipilimumab.

The V gene lost 2 bases and the J gene lost 2 bases, with 9 bases spanning the gap. The CDR3 sequence is 14 residues long. In germline, CDR1 is KGHSH, CDR2 LQKENI. With regard to this clone: The antigen is undetermined.

CTLA-4 blockade using ipilimumab, together with focal radiation, was received by patients with chemo-refractory metastatic non-small-cell lung cancer. The TCR was taken from a human donor with non-small cell lung cancer who had stable disease on radiotherapy plus ipilimumab. The starting material was peripheral blood, obtained from a patient treated with radiotherapy plus ipilimumab. The gene calls are TRBV18 and TRBJ1-2, with TRBD1 as a possible D gene (6 bases). The CDR3 spells CASSPKGQNYGYTF. CDR3 in DNA: TGTGCCAGCTCACCAAAAGGACAGAACTATGGCTACACCTTC.